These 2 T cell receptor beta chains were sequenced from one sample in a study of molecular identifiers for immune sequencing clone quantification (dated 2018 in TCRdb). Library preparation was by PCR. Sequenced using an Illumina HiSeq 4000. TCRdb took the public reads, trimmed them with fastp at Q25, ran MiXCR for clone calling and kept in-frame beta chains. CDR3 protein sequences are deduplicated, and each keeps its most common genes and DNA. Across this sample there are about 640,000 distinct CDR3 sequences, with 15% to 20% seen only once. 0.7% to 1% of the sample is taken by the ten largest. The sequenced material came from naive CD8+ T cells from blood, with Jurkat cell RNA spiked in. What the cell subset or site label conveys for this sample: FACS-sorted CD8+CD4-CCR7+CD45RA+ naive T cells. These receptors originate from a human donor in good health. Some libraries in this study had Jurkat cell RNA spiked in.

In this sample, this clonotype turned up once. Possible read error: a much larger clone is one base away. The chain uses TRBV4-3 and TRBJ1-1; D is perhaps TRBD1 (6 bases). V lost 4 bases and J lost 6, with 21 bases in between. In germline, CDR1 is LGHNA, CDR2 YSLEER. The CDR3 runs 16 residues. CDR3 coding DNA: TGCGCCAGCAGCCTCGGACCAACAGGGACGGGCGCTGAAGCTTTCTTT. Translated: CASSLGPTGTGAEAFF.

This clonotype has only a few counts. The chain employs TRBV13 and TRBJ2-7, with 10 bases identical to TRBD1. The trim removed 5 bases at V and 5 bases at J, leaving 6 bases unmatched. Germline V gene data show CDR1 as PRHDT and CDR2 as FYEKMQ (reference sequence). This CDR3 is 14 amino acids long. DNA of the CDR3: TGTGCCAGCAGCCTAAGACAGGGGGCACACGAGCAGTACTTC. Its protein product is CASSLRQGAHEQYF.